The 30 T cell receptor beta chains below were found in one sample sequenced in a study of blood T cell repertoires in COVID-19. TCRdb keeps only in-frame clones here, not all; method: immunoSEQ multiplex PCR. Of roughly 30,000 clones listed, 72% are singletons. The sequenced sample consisted of peripheral blood. These receptors all come from a boy aged 2-9 years with active or convalescent COVID-19.

The chain has TRBV19 and TRBJ1-2, with 8 bases that match TRBD1. With V trimmed by 7 bases and J by 8 bases, 12 bases remained unmatched. CDR3 length equals 14 residues. Germline loops: CDR1 LNHDA, CDR2 SQIVND (reference sequence). As DNA, the CDR3 is TGTGCCAGTACCTTAGGGCAGGGGGCGCCCGGCTACACCTTC. Residues: CASTLGQGAPGYTF.

With respect to this clone: One end of the junction fails to match germline, which may point to a read error. The V gene is TRBV7-7, the J gene TRBJ2-1; 8 bases match TRBD1. The germline V gene encodes CDR1 SSHAT and CDR2 FNYEAQ (reference sequence). The CDR3 is 13 amino acids. The CDR3 spells CASTISGGHEQFF. CDR3 sequence (DNA): TGTGCTAGCACGATTTCAGGGGGCCATGAGCAGTTCTTC.

This clone was detected only once. The chain recombines TRBV6-1 with TRBJ2-3; 8 bases line up with TRBD2. CDR1 and CDR2 (germline): MNHNS, SASEGT. V lost 4 bases, J lost 3 bases, and 12 bases stayed unmatched. The CDR3 extends over 17 amino acids. The CDR3 DNA sequence: TGTGCCAGCAGTGTCTGGGGGTATAGCGGGGAGACAGATACGCAGTATTTT. It yields the protein CASSVWGYSGETDTQYF.

This rearrangement joins TRBV27 to TRBJ2-7; 9 bases map to TRBD1. This CDR3 comprises 11 residues. In germline, CDR1 is MNHEY, CDR2 SMNVEV (reference sequence). The CDR3 DNA is TGTGGGACAGGGGCTTCCTACGAGCAGTACTTC. Its protein is CGTGASYEQYF.

The V and J genes are TRBV18 and TRBJ2-7; 8 nucleotides line up with TRBD2. Per germline, CDR1 KGHSH and CDR2 LQKENI. The CDR3 has 16 amino acids. Losses at the gene ends were 1 base for V and 2 bases for J; bases not matched to a gene: 7. The CDR3 here is CASSPRVGGVPYEQYF. The CDR3 DNA follows: TGTGCCAGCTCACCACGAGTCGGGGGGGTTCCCTACGAGCAGTACTTC. Filled out from reference TRBV18 and TRBJ2-7, the complete variable domain reads NAGVMQNPRHLVRRRGQEARLRCSPMKGHSHVYWYRQLPEEGLKFMVYLQKENIIDESGMPKERFSAEFPKEGPSILRIQQVVRGDSAAYFCASSPRVGGVPYEQYFGPGTRLTVT.

This chain connects TRBV30 to TRBJ1-2; tentative D call: TRBD1 (5 bases). CDR1 and CDR2 from the germline V gene are GTSNPN and SVGIG (reference sequence). The CDR3 is 13 amino acids. V was cut by 4 bases and J by 8 bases, with 17 bases left in between. Here the CDR3 DNA reads TGTGCCTGGATGCGTGACAGACCCCTGGGCTACACCTTC. Its protein is CAWMRDRPLGYTF.

The chain recombines TRBV9 with TRBJ1-6; D not certain. Trimming left V 3 bases short and J 7 bases short, with 14 bases between. Germline CDR1 SGDLS, CDR2 YYNGEE. This CDR3 has 15 residues. In nucleotides, the CDR3 is TGTGCCAGCAGCGCCGGCGGGCAATCCAATTCACCCCTCCACTTT. Protein product: CASSAGGQSNSPLHF.

This clone was recorded a few times. This chain links TRBV28 with TRBJ2-7, with D possibly TRBD2 on 6 matching bases. CDR3 length: 14 amino acids. Germline V gene data show CDR1 as MDHEN and CDR2 as SYDVKM. Trimming pared 3 bases from V and 0 bases from J, leaving 9 bases between. In nucleotides, the CDR3 is TGTGCCAGCAGTTTGGGGGGAGGCTCCTACGAGCAGTACTTC. It specifies CASSLGGGSYEQYF.

This clone has at least ten counts. The V gene is TRBV21-1, the J gene TRBJ1-6; the table's D call, TRBD1, was not checked against the DNA. TRBV21-1 is termed a pseudogene. The CDR3 runs 18 residues. CDR3 protein: CASSKQSGAPVYNSPLHF. The CDR3 coding sequence is TGTGCCAGCAGCAAACAATCAGGGGCCCCTGTCTATAATTCACCCCTCCACTTT.

The V call is TRBV6-5, the J call TRBJ1-5, with D hard to call. The CDR3 has 11 amino acids. CDR1 and CDR2 from the germline V gene are MNHEY and SVGAGI. Trimming removed 9 bases at V and 11 bases at J, with 14 bases between. CDR3 nucleotides: TGTGCCAGTCACAGCTTTTGGACCCAGCATTTT. Translating it yields CASHSFWTQHF.

The rearrangement joins TRBV28 to TRBJ1-6; 8 positions agree with TRBD1. V trimming: 6 bases; J trimming: 10 bases; junction bases outside the gene matches: 14. The CDR3 covers 16 residues. Germline V gives CDR1 MDHEN, CDR2 SYDVKM. This CDR3 reads CASRVWPRQGNSPLHF. CDR3 sequence (DNA): TGTGCCAGCAGAGTATGGCCCAGACAGGGGAACTCACCCCTCCACTTT.

The chain employs TRBV13 and TRBJ1-1; 10 nucleotides agree with TRBD1. From germline, CDR1 is PRHDT and CDR2 FYEKMQ (reference sequence). The CDR3 has 14 residues. The V and J ends lost 5 bases and 7 bases, in that order; junction bases with no gene match: 7. The chain's CDR3 is CASSPRTGGHEAFF. DNA of the CDR3: TGTGCCAGCAGCCCTCGGACAGGGGGGCATGAAGCTTTCTTT.

This chain uses TRBV18 with TRBJ2-1; tentatively, D is TRBD2 (6 bases). This CDR3 contains 15 residues. CDR1 is KGHSH, CDR2 LQKENI, per germline. V was clipped by 3 bases and J by 5 bases, with 14 bases between them. The CDR3 nucleotides are TGTGCCAGCTCACCCGCGGGACCATACCACAATGAGCAGTTCTTC. This translates into CASSPAGPYHNEQFF. Based on the CDR3 plus reference TRBV18 and TRBJ2-1, the full variable domain is NAGVMQNPRHLVRRRGQEARLRCSPMKGHSHVYWYRQLPEEGLKFMVYLQKENIIDESGMPKERFSAEFPKEGPSILRIQQVVRGDSAAYFCASSPAGPYHNEQFFGPGTRLTVL.

The chain employs TRBV7-2 and TRBJ1-3; TRBD1 is a possible D gene (5 bases). The germline V and J ends were trimmed by 2 bases and 1 base, with 12 bases remaining between them. The CDR3 runs to 16 residues. Germline V gene sequence: CDR1 SGHTA, CDR2 FQGNSA. CDR3 nucleotides: TGTGCCAGCAGCTTACAGGGAGGTATATCTGGAAACACCATATATTTT. Protein: CASSLQGGISGNTIYF.

V is TRBV5-1 and J is TRBJ1-1; tentatively, D is TRBD1 (6 bases). Looked up from germline, CDR1 is SGHRS and CDR2 is YFSETQ. Trimming cost V 4 bases and J 8 bases, with 15 bases left between them. CDR3 size: 13 residues. CDR3 amino acids: CASSTLTRGEAFF. The DNA for the CDR3 is TGCGCCAGCAGCACATTGACGAGGGGGGAAGCTTTCTTT.

This clone was seen more than once but under ten times. This chain's CDR3 is CASRPRTSGGGTDTQYF. The CDR3 DNA is TGTGCCAGCAGACCGAGGACTAGCGGGGGTGGGACAGATACGCAGTATTTT. This chain links TRBV7-6 with TRBJ2-3; 13 bases line up with TRBD2. CDR1 and CDR2 from the germline V gene are SGHVS and FNYEAQ. CDR3 size: 17 residues. V shed 6 bases and J 3 bases; nucleotides not matched to a gene: 9.

The chain recombines TRBV10-3 with TRBJ1-2; no definite D call. CDR3 length equals 14 residues. CDR1 and CDR2 (germline): ENHRY, SYGVKD. V was shortened by 4 bases and J by 1 base, with 10 bases between the two germline ends. Here the CDR3 DNA reads TGTGCCATCAGTGGAGATCCCCTTAACTATGGCTACACCTTC. Amino acid sequence: CAISGDPLNYGYTF.

This clone was picked up a small number of times. V usage is TRBV28 and J usage is TRBJ2-4; a possible D gene is TRBD2 (5 bases). The V gene lost 6 bases and the J gene lost 2 bases, with 20 bases spanning the gap. CDR1 MDHEN and CDR2 SYDVKM come from the germline V gene. CDR3 length: 17 amino acids. CDR3 residues: CASSTGVLLGSKNIQYF. For the CDR3, the DNA is TGTGCCAGCAGCACCGGGGTCCTCCTGGGGTCCAAAAACATTCAGTACTTC. The whole variable domain, remainder taken from reference TRBV28 and TRBJ2-4, is DVKVTQSSRYLVKRTGEKVFLECVQDMDHENMFWYRQDPGLGLRLIYFSYDVKMKEKGDIPEGYSVSREKKERFSLILESASTNQTSMYLCASSTGVLLGSKNIQYFGAGTRLSVL.

The chain uses TRBV19 and TRBJ2-7; TRBD2 matches at 8 bases. The CDR3 covers 15 residues. CDR1 and CDR2 (germline): LNHDA, SQIVND (reference sequence). J was trimmed by 0 bases and V by 4 bases; bases with no gene match: 5. The CDR3 reads CASSNGGDFSYEQYF. The DNA for the CDR3 is TGTGCCAGTAGTAACGGGGGGGATTTCTCCTACGAGCAGTACTTC.

V and J are TRBV4-2 and TRBJ1-2; D is perhaps TRBD1 (6 bases). V was clipped by 1 base and J by 2 bases, with 8 bases between them. The germline V gene encodes CDR1 LGHNA and CDR2 YNFKEQ. CDR3 length: 14 residues. In DNA form, the CDR3 reads TGTGCCAGCAGCCAAGCGGACAGCAACTATGGCTACACCTTC. Protein product: CASSQADSNYGYTF.

This chain uses TRBV14 with TRBJ1-4, with 8 bases fitting TRBD1. Germline-derived CDR1 and CDR2 are SGHDN and FVKESK. The CDR3 runs 16 residues. Trimming removed 6 bases from V and 3 bases from J; junction bases left unmatched: 9. The CDR3 DNA sequence: TGTGCCAGCAGACCTTCAGGGGGCCTCTCTAATGAAAAACTGTTTTTT. Translation: CASRPSGGLSNEKLFF.

The V and J genes are TRBV5-1 and TRBJ2-5; 8 bases fit TRBD1. The germline gives CDR1 SGHRS, CDR2 YFSETQ. The CDR3 spans 14 residues. V dropped 4 bases and J dropped 4; count of bases not matched to a gene: 6. The CDR3, as DNA: TGCGCCAGCAGCGTTCAGGGGGCCGGAGAGACCCAGTACTTC. Translating it yields CASSVQGAGETQYF.

In its sample, this clone was seen once. The chain uses TRBV6-5 and TRBJ1-5; D gene uncertain. The CDR3 runs 13 residues. V was pared by 6 bases and J by 0 bases, with 6 bases between. The germline CDR1 and CDR2 sequences are MNHEY and SVGAGI. CDR3 sequence (DNA): TGTGCCAGCAGGACAAATAGCAATCAGCCCCAGCATTTT. Protein product: CASRTNSNQPQHF.

The J gene is TRBJ1-2, the V gene TRBV27, with D possibly being TRBD1 (5 bases). V lost 2 bases, J lost 7 bases, and 11 bases lay in between. From germline, CDR1 is MNHEY and CDR2 SMNVEV (reference sequence). The CDR3 is 13 residues long. CDR3 nucleotide sequence: TGTGCCAGCAGTTTAAGGGGTCCCCTTGGCTACACCTTC. The encoded protein is CASSLRGPLGYTF.

The chain combines TRBV15 with TRBJ1-4; D gene ambiguous. Germline V gene lookup returns CDR1 LNHNV and CDR2 YYDKDF (reference sequence). Trimming cost V 6 bases and J 5 bases, with 19 bases left between them. The CDR3 consists of 16 residues. Here the CDR3 DNA reads TGTGCCACCAGTCTCCATGATGTCAGGTTGAATGAAAAACTGTTTTTT. Protein sequence: CATSLHDVRLNEKLFF.

V and J are TRBV4-1 and TRBJ2-7, with 11 positions matching TRBD1. Unmatched junction bases numbered 6, after V lost 2 bases and J lost 6 bases. The germline V gene encodes CDR1 MGHRA and CDR2 YSYEKL. This CDR3 region has 15 residues. For the CDR3, the DNA is TGCGCCAGCAGCCAACCCCGGGACAGGGGGATCGAGCAGTACTTC. Translated, it gives CASSQPRDRGIEQYF.

This chain connects TRBV11-2 to TRBJ2-1, with TRBD1 identical over 7 bases. Germline V CDR1 and CDR2: SGHAT, FQNNGV. This CDR3 is built from 15 residues. The junction had 0 bases not matched to a gene; V was cut back by 1 base and J by 0 bases. The CDR3 reads CASSLGQGSYNEQFF. As DNA, the CDR3 is TGTGCCAGCAGCTTAGGACAGGGCTCCTACAATGAGCAGTTCTTC.

This clone is deemed medium-sized. The CDR3 bases are TGTGCCACCCAGGGACAGGGGCGGACCGGGGAGCTGTTTTTT. It codes for CATQGQGRTGELFF. The rearrangement links TRBV6-5 to TRBJ2-2, with 10 bases identical to TRBD1. After removal of 10 bases from V and 5 bases from J, the junction contained 7 bases not matched to a gene. This CDR3 has 14 residues. Germline V gene data show CDR1 as MNHEY and CDR2 as SVGAGI.

This clone was picked up a small number of times. The chain couples TRBV28 to TRBJ2-1; TRBD1 agrees at 11 bases. Unmatched junction bases numbered 12, after V lost 1 base and J lost 10 bases. Germline V lookup: CDR1 MDHEN, CDR2 SYDVKM. This CDR3 is built from 17 residues. The CDR3 DNA reads TGTGCCAGCAGTTTATACTCTTTTGGACAGGGGGCTAGAGAGCAGTTCTTC. Its protein product is CASSLYSFGQGAREQFF. Looking up the rest from reference TRBV28 and TRBJ2-1 gives the full variable domain: DVKVTQSSRYLVKRTGEKVFLECVQDMDHENMFWYRQDPGLGLRLIYFSYDVKMKEKGDIPEGYSVSREKKERFSLILESASTNQTSMYLCASSLYSFGQGAREQFFGPGTRLTVL.

This rearrangement joins TRBV6-5 to TRBJ1-2, with 9 nucleotides matching TRBD1. From germline, CDR1 is MNHEY and CDR2 SVGAGI. The V segment lost 6 bases and the J segment 3 bases; nucleotides outside the gene matches: 2. The CDR3 has 13 amino acids. The CDR3, as DNA: TGTGCCAGCAGGCGACAGGGGGACTATGGCTACACCTTC. Encoded protein: CASRRQGDYGYTF.